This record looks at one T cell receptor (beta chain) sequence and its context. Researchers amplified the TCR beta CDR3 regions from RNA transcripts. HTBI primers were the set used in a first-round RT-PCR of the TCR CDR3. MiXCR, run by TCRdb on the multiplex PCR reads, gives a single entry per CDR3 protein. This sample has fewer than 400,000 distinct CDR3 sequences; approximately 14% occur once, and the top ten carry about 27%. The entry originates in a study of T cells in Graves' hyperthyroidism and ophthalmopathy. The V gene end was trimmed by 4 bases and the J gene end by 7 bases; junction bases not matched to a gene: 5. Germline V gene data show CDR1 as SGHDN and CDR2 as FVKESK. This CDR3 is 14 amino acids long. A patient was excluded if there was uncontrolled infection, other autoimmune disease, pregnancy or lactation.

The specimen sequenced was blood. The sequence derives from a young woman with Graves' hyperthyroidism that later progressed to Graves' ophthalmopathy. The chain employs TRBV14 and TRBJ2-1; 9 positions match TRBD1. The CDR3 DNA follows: TGTGCCAGCAGCCCTTGGACAGGGGTAAATGAGCAGTTCTTC. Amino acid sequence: CASSPWTGVNEQFF.